The next 28 T cell receptor beta chains were all read from a single sample in a study of immune evolution from preneoplasia to lung adenocarcinoma. Assay: immunoSEQ multiplex PCR; the TCRdb copy retains only in-frame clones and omits some. The table includes fewer than 50,000 clones, less than 85% detected once. Sequenced material: FFPE invasive lung adenocarcinoma tissue. Receptors originate from a person in their sixties with lung adenocarcinoma.

This clone has just a few counts. The rearrangement uses TRBV30 and TRBJ2-1; 12 bases map to TRBD2. Germline CDR1 is GTSNPN and CDR2 is SVGIG (reference sequence). J gave up 6 bases and V 4 bases, and 7 bases lay outside the gene matches. This CDR3 is built from 15 residues. The CDR3, as DNA: TGTGCCTGGAAATTCCTAGCGGGAGGGAGCAATGAGCAGTTCTTC. Its translation is CAWKFLAGGSNEQFF. The whole variable domain, remainder taken from reference TRBV30 and TRBJ2-1, is SQTIHQWPATLVQPVGSPLSLECTVEGTSNPNLYWYRQAAGRGLQLLFYSVGIGQISSEVPQNLSASRPQDRQFILSSKKLLLSDSGFYLCAWKFLAGGSNEQFFGPGTRLTVL.

The genes are TRBV7-2 and TRBJ2-1; 11 bases line up with TRBD2. V dropped 5 bases and J dropped 7; count of bases not matched to a gene: 7. The V gene's germline CDR1 is SGHTA and CDR2 FQGNSA. The CDR3 sequence is 15 residues long. This CDR3 is CASSLWTSGPNEQFF. The CDR3 DNA follows: TGTGCCAGCAGCCTATGGACTAGCGGGCCGAATGAGCAGTTCTTC.

The rearrangement joins TRBV11-2 to TRBJ2-3, with 7 bases identical to TRBD2. CDR1 is SGHAT, CDR2 FQNNGV, per germline. V was clipped by 5 bases and J by 1 base; unmatched bases: 12. The CDR3 has 17 amino acids. This CDR3 is CASSPTGGPDRTDTQYF. Here the CDR3 DNA reads TGTGCCAGCAGCCCCACGGGAGGACCTGACCGCACAGATACGCAGTATTTT.

The chain carries TRBV5-6 and TRBJ2-5; 7 bases fit TRBD1. This CDR3 has 15 amino acids. V lost 4 bases to trimming and J lost 2 bases; unmatched junction nucleotides: 8. Germline V gives CDR1 SGHDT, CDR2 YYEEEE. CDR3 loop: CASSRIDRVQETQYF. The CDR3 nucleotides read TGTGCCAGCAGCCGAATTGACAGGGTACAAGAGACCCAGTACTTC.

This clone was detected once. This sequence joins TRBV2 and TRBJ2-3, with D perhaps TRBD1 (6 bases). This CDR3 is 15 amino acids long. Germline V gene lookup returns CDR1 SNHLY and CDR2 FYNNEI. Trimming pared 6 bases from V and 0 bases from J, leaving 13 bases between. The DNA of the CDR3 is TGTGCCAGCAGGCGCCGGGACATCAGCACAGATACGCAGTATTTT. Its translation is CASRRRDISTDTQYF.

The chain employs TRBV5-1 and TRBJ2-5; D uncertain. CDR1 is SGHRS, CDR2 YFSETQ, per germline. This CDR3 contains 14 residues. Trimming shortened V by 4 bases and J by 1 base, and 11 bases separated the two germline ends. The CDR3 sequence: CASSPLISQETQYF. The CDR3 DNA reads as TGCGCCAGCAGCCCTTTGATTAGCCAAGAGACCCAGTACTTC. The full variable domain, with the rest looked up from reference TRBV5-1 and TRBJ2-5, is KAGVTQTPRYLIKTRGQQVTLSCSPISGHRSVSWYQQTPGQGLQFLFEYFSETQRNKGNFPGRFSGRQFSNSRSEMNVSTLELGDSALYLCASSPLISQETQYFGPGTRLLVL.

This clone occurred once. DNA for the CDR3: TGCGCCAGCAGCCAAAGACAGGGGCCTTACGAGCAGTACTTC. This translates into CASSQRQGPYEQYF. J is TRBJ2-7 and V is TRBV4-1, with 8 bases fitting TRBD1. CDR3 size: 14 residues. The V gene's germline CDR1 is MGHRA and CDR2 YSYEKL. Trimming took 2 bases from V and 4 from J; bases not matched to a gene: 4.

This clone showed up just once. One end of the junction varies from germline; a read error may be responsible. The gene calls are TRBV6-5 and TRBJ2-7, with 8 bases that match TRBD2. The CDR3 runs to 12 residues. Germline loops: CDR1 MNHEY, CDR2 SVGAGI. Here the CDR3 reads CASSFPGGRPDF. The CDR3 DNA sequence: TGTGCCAGCAGTTTCCCGGGGGGGCGCCCAGACTTC.

The chain employs TRBV6-1 and TRBJ2-7; tentatively, D is TRBD1 (5 bases). In germline, CDR1 is MNHNS, CDR2 SASEGT. Trimming took off 2 bases at V and 2 bases at J, with 13 bases between the two ends. The CDR3 runs 15 residues. The CDR3, as DNA: TGTGCCAGCAGTGAACGACAGATCCTCCCCTACGAGCAGTACTTC. It codes for CASSERQILPYEQYF.

This chain joins TRBV5-1 and TRBJ2-3, with 10 bases aligning to TRBD1. The CDR3 has 16 amino acids. CDR1 is SGHRS and CDR2 is YFSETQ in the germline V gene. V trimming: 5 bases; J trimming: 4 bases; junction bases outside the gene matches: 10. CDR3 coding DNA: TGCGCCAGCAGAAGAGGGGCGACAGGGGGCTCAGATACGCAGTATTTT. This codes for CASRRGATGGSDTQYF.

This clone was recorded a few times. The CDR3 DNA follows: TGTGCCAGCGCGATGACAGGGGGCGATACTGAAGCTTTCTTT. It translates to CASAMTGGDTEAFF. The V gene is TRBV18, the J gene TRBJ1-1; TRBD1 aligns across 10 bases. Germline V lookup: CDR1 KGHSH, CDR2 LQKENI. CDR3 length: 14 amino acids. The junction had 8 bases not matched to a gene; V was cut back by 8 bases and J by 5 bases.

On this clone: This sample includes further DNA sequences coding for the same CDR3. The V and J genes are TRBV29-1 and TRBJ1-2; D is undetermined. This CDR3 region has 12 residues. The V gene's germline CDR1 is SQVTM and CDR2 ANQGSEA. The V and J ends lost 1 base and 8 bases respectively, with 11 bases between them. The CDR3 DNA sequence: TGCAGCGTTGAAGCTGACCAGAAAGGCTACACCTTC. Amino acid sequence: CSVEADQKGYTF.

V usage is TRBV15 and J usage is TRBJ2-7; D uncertain. Between the trimmed V and J ends, which lost 0 bases and 1 base, there was a span of 16 bases. The germline CDR1 and CDR2 sequences are LNHNV and YYDKDF (reference sequence). This CDR3 contains 17 residues. The CDR3 is CATSRDSGTAESYEQYF. In DNA form, the CDR3 reads TGTGCCACCAGCAGAGATTCAGGTACAGCCGAGTCCTACGAGCAGTACTTC.

The rearrangement uses TRBV6-4 and TRBJ2-3, with 7 bases matching TRBD2. This CDR3 spans 14 amino acids. Germline CDR1 MRHNA, CDR2 SNTAGT. V dropped 8 bases and J dropped 1; count of bases not matched to a gene: 6. Here the CDR3 DNA reads TGTGCCAGCTCGCGGGAGAGGGGCACAGATACGCAGTATTTT. Translating gives CASSRERGTDTQYF.

The rearrangement uses TRBV5-1 and TRBJ2-7; TRBD2 aligns across 7 bases. Trimming took 4 bases from V and 0 from J; bases not matched to a gene: 16. Germline V gene data show CDR1 as SGHRS and CDR2 as YFSETQ. CDR3 length: 18 residues. CDR3 DNA: TGCGCCAGCAGCCGAGGCACCAGGACGGGAGGCAGCTCCTACGAGCAGTACTTC. It translates to CASSRGTRTGGSSYEQYF.

The chain joins TRBV10-3 to TRBJ2-2; D perhaps matches TRBD2 (5 bases). The CDR3 is 16 residues long. Germline lookup yields CDR1 ENHRY and CDR2 SYGVKD. V gave up 5 bases and J gave up 6 bases, with 19 bases separating them. CDR3 loop: CAISSHPGTSSGELFF. The CDR3 DNA reads as TGTGCCATCAGTTCCCACCCCGGAACTAGTTCCGGGGAGCTGTTTTTT.

The chain combines TRBV6-5 with TRBJ2-5, with D perhaps TRBD1 or TRBD2 (5 bases each). Trimming shortened V by 7 bases and J by 2 bases, and 17 bases separated the two germline ends. This CDR3 comprises 15 residues. From germline, CDR1 is MNHEY and CDR2 SVGAGI. The CDR3 DNA reads TGTGCCAGCATTCGAACGGGACGGAAGCAAGAGACCCAGTACTTC. It is translated as CASIRTGRKQETQYF.

The rearrangement joins TRBV4-1 to TRBJ2-1; TRBD2 aligns across 9 bases. This CDR3 is built from 15 residues. Looked up from germline, CDR1 is MGHRA and CDR2 is YSYEKL. The junction had 4 bases not matched to a gene; V was cut back by 2 bases and J by 5 bases. The CDR3 sequence: CASSQLAGVNNEQFF. The CDR3 nucleotides read TGCGCCAGCAGCCAATTAGCGGGAGTGAACAATGAGCAGTTCTTC.

This chain joins TRBV4-2 and TRBJ2-3; unclear D gene. Trimming cost V 1 base and J 9 bases, with 14 bases left between them. The CDR3 runs 14 residues. Germline CDR1 LGHNA, CDR2 YNFKEQ. The CDR3 coding sequence is TGTGCCAGCAGCCAAGTTGGTAGCTTGGTAACGCAGTATTTT. Translation: CASSQVGSLVTQYF.

This clone was detected only once. This chain uses TRBV5-1 with TRBJ2-3, with 11 bases that match TRBD2. J gave up 1 base and V 4 bases, and 5 bases lay outside the gene matches. The germline CDR1 and CDR2 sequences are SGHRS and YFSETQ. The CDR3 sequence is 16 residues long. The CDR3 here is CASSPELAGGTDTQYF. In DNA, the CDR3 is TGCGCCAGCAGCCCGGAACTAGCGGGAGGCACAGATACGCAGTATTTT. The variable domain in full, with the rest retrieved from reference TRBV5-1 and TRBJ2-3, is KAGVTQTPRYLIKTRGQQVTLSCSPISGHRSVSWYQQTPGQGLQFLFEYFSETQRNKGNFPGRFSGRQFSNSRSEMNVSTLELGDSALYLCASSPELAGGTDTQYFGPGTRLTVL.

The chain couples TRBV27 to TRBJ2-7; 8 bases align to TRBD1. CDR1 is MNHEY and CDR2 is SMNVEV in the germline V gene (reference sequence). The CDR3 sequence is 15 residues long. Unmatched junction bases numbered 9, after V lost 1 base and J lost 7 bases. DNA of the CDR3: TGTGCCAGCAGTTTATACAGGGGGAATTTCGGGGAGCAGTACTTC. Amino acids: CASSLYRGNFGEQYF.

The genes are TRBV19 and TRBJ2-2; D might be TRBD1 or TRBD2, each matching 7 bases. Germline V gene data show CDR1 as LNHDA and CDR2 as SQIVND (reference sequence). Between the trimmed V and J ends, which lost 10 bases and 3 bases, there was a span of 15 bases. This CDR3 is 14 amino acids long. Here the CDR3 DNA reads TGTGCCACAGGGGGGGGAACCTACACCGGGGAGCTGTTTTTT. It is translated as CATGGGTYTGELFF.

The chain has TRBV28 and TRBJ2-3; D is unclear. There are 14 residues in the CDR3. Trimming removed 5 bases from V and 4 bases from J, with 13 bases in between. Germline loops: CDR1 MDHEN, CDR2 SYDVKM. The DNA for the CDR3 is TGTGCCAGCAGTCCGACCTGGCAAGCAGATACGCAGTATTTT. Translating it yields CASSPTWQADTQYF.

This chain uses TRBV11-3 with TRBJ2-7; weak D call: TRBD2 (5 bases). This CDR3 spans 12 amino acids. The V end lost 5 bases, the J end lost 3 bases, and 8 bases lay between the germline ends. The germline CDR1 and CDR2 sequences are SGHNT and YENEEA. CDR3 coding DNA: TGTGCCAGCAGCCCCGAGGGCTACGAGCAGTACTTC. Translating it yields CASSPEGYEQYF.

The V call is TRBV14, the J call TRBJ2-1; D is unresolved. CDR1 is SGHDN, CDR2 FVKESK, per germline. Between the trimmed V and J ends, which lost 3 bases and 8 bases, there was a span of 11 bases. CDR3 length equals 13 residues. The CDR3 reads CASSHSKGYEQFF. CDR3 DNA sequence: TGTGCCAGCAGCCATTCTAAAGGCTATGAGCAGTTCTTC. Full variable domain (rest looked up from reference TRBV14 and TRBJ2-1): EAGVTQFPSHSVIEKGQTVTLRCDPISGHDNLYWYRRVMGKEIKFLLHFVKESKQDESGMPNNRFLAERTGGTYSTLKVQPAELEDSGVYFCASSHSKGYEQFFGPGTRLTVL.

This clone came up a few times. The rearrangement joins TRBV6-1 to TRBJ2-5, with D possibly being TRBD2 (5 bases). The length of the CDR3 is 13 residues. Germline CDR1 and CDR2: MNHNS and SASEGT. Trimming left V 6 bases short and J 2 bases short, with 10 bases between. CDR3 sequence: CASSVLGQETQYF. The CDR3 nucleotides read TGTGCCAGCAGCGTACTAGGGCAAGAGACCCAGTACTTC.

Here the CDR3 DNA reads TGTGCCAGCAGTGGGCTAGCCCAAGAGACCCAGTACTTC. It specifies CASSGLAQETQYF. V gene TRBV2 combines with J gene TRBJ2-5; TRBD2 is a possible D gene (5 bases). CDR1 SNHLY and CDR2 FYNNEI come from the germline V gene. CDR3 length equals 13 residues. The V gene lost 4 bases and the J gene lost 1 base, with 7 bases spanning the gap.

The sample holds a few counts of this clone. The chain joins TRBV25-1 to TRBJ2-5; D may be TRBD1 or TRBD2 (5 bases each). Trimming pared 1 base from V and 5 bases from J, leaving 11 bases between. The CDR3 is 14 amino acids. Germline loops: CDR1 MGHDK, CDR2 SYGVNS. For the CDR3, the DNA is TGTGCCAGCAGTGAATTTGAGGGGCGGGAGACCCAGTACTTC. As protein: CASSEFEGRETQYF.